This is a list of T cell receptor beta chains from one sample in a study of molecular identifiers for immune sequencing clone quantification. TCRdb called the PCR reads again in MiXCR, with one record for every CDR3 protein. The repertoire holds 460,000 or so distinct CDR3 sequences, with roughly 24% as singletons. Sequenced material: naive CD8+ T cells from blood, with Jurkat cell RNA spiked in. Every receptor here comes from a human donor in good health. Some libraries in this study had Jurkat cell RNA spiked in. Both conserved end residues are part of each CDR3. D genes are given only for firm matches. Clone size appears in some rows only: once, few, many, or a class for an expanded clone.

.	14	TRBV4-1	TRBJ1-4	.	CASSQAGVGEKLFF	TGCGCCAGCAGCCAAGCGGGAGTTGGTGAAAAACTGTTTTTT
few	17	TRBV4-1	TRBJ1-2	.	CASSQTWRGQSLYGYTF	TGCGCCAGCAGCCAAACTTGGAGGGGACAATCCCTCTATGGCTACACCTTC
many	14	TRBV6-5	TRBJ2-5	TRBD2	CASTPLGGQETQYF	TGTGCCAGCACCCCCCTGGGGGGGCAAGAGACCCAGTACTTC
.	13	TRBV30	TRBJ2-7	.	CAWSDSGTYEQYF	TGTGCCTGGAGTGACAGCGGTACCTACGAGCAGTACTTC
few	15	TRBV4-1	TRBJ2-7	.	CASSQRTESSYEQYF	TGCGCCAGCAGCCAGAGGACAGAGAGCTCCTACGAGCAGTACTTC
.	16	TRBV4-3	TRBJ2-5	TRBD1	CASSQNIGQGQETQYF	TGCGCCAGCAGCCAAAATATTGGACAGGGACAAGAGACCCAGTACTTC
.	15	TRBV4-3	TRBJ2-7	.	CASSQDRHGIDEQYF	TGCGCCAGCAGCCAAGATAGGCACGGGATCGACGAGCAGTACTTC
.	14	TRBV27	TRBJ2-5	TRBD2	CASSWGLAGGTQYF	TGTGCCAGCAGTTGGGGCTTAGCGGGAGGGACCCAGTACTTC
.	13	TRBV3-1	TRBJ2-1	.	CASSHTRANEQFF	TGTGCCAGCAGCCACACCAGGGCGAATGAGCAGTTCTTC
.	12	TRBV7-8	TRBJ1-1	.	CASSLGQAEAFF	TGTGCCAGCAGCTTAGGGCAGGCTGAAGCTTTCTTT
few	12	TRBV2	TRBJ1-1	.	CAIRELNTEAFF	TGTGCCATCCGGGAACTTAACACTGAAGCTTTCTTT
few	16	TRBV12-3/TRBV12-4	TRBJ2-2	.	CASRGWRAENTGELFF	TGTGCCAGCAGAGGGTGGAGAGCGGAGAACACCGGGGAGCTGTTTTTT
.	15	TRBV7-9	TRBJ1-1	.	CASGLGGRGAEYAFF	TGTGCCAGCGGCTTAGGAGGGCGGGGGGCGGAGTATGCTTTCTTT
many	14	TRBV12-3/TRBV12-4	TRBJ1-1	.	CASSFPNMNTEAFF	TGTGCCAGCAGTTTCCCGAATATGAACACTGAAGCTTTCTTT
many	14	TRBV29-1	TRBJ2-5	.	CSVDGSRGIKTQYF	TGCAGCGTTGATGGTTCCAGGGGAATAAAGACCCAGTACTTC
.	18	TRBV12-3/TRBV12-4	TRBJ2-5	TRBD2	CAGTPGLAGGWYQETQYF	TGTGCCGGCACCCCGGGCCTAGCGGGGGGCTGGTACCAAGAGACCCAGTACTTC
few	21	TRBV13	TRBJ1-3	.	CASSLGNGGPGAFLSGNTIYF	TGTGCCAGCAGCTTGGGAAATGGGGGGCCAGGAGCTTTTCTCTCCGGAAACACCATATATTTT
many	13	TRBV19	TRBJ2-7	.	CAASVGGTYEQYF	TGTGCCGCCTCTGTAGGTGGGACCTACGAGCAGTACTTC
few	17	TRBV18	TRBJ2-2	TRBD2	CASSPTSGISQTGELFF	TGTGCCAGCTCACCGACTAGCGGGATTAGTCAGACCGGGGAGCTGTTTTTT
.	15	TRBV5-1	TRBJ1-6	.	CASSPSVGGNSPLLF	TGCGCCAGCAGCCCCTCCGTAGGGGGAAATTCACCCCTCCTCTTT
few	13	TRBV27	TRBJ2-7	.	CASQLGRAYEQYF	TGTGCCAGCCAACTCGGACGGGCCTACGAGCAGTACTTC
.	13	TRBV20-1	TRBJ2-1	TRBD2	CSARLAGAAEQFF	TGCAGTGCTAGACTAGCGGGAGCGGCTGAGCAGTTCTTC
few	15	TRBV19	TRBJ2-5	.	CASSAETRGLGTQYF	TGTGCCAGTAGTGCCGAGACGCGGGGCCTCGGGACCCAGTACTTC
.	18	TRBV4-3	TRBJ2-4	.	CASSQDRAGFLTKNIQYF	TGCGCCAGCAGCCAAGATCGGGCTGGGTTCCTAACCAAAAACATTCAGTACTTC
many	14	TRBV6-5	TRBJ2-5	TRBD1	CASSSTGPGGTQYF	TGTGCCAGCAGCTCGACAGGGCCAGGGGGGACCCAGTACTTC
many	14	TRBV28	TRBJ2-3	.	CAGSAPAAADTQYF	TGTGCCGGCAGTGCCCCAGCTGCTGCGGATACGCAGTATTTT
many	16	TRBV21-1	TRBJ2-3	.	CASSKVRGLSTDTQYF	TGTGCCAGCAGCAAAGTACGGGGGCTAAGCACAGATACGCAGTATTTT
.	20	TRBV4-3	TRBJ2-1	TRBD2	CASSQDGGTSAESSYNEQFF	TGCGCCAGCAGCCAAGATGGTGGGACTAGCGCCGAGAGCTCCTACAATGAGCAGTTCTTC
.	14	TRBV4-3	TRBJ1-5	.	CASSRRYSNQPQHF	TGCGCCAGCAGTCGACGATATAGCAATCAGCCCCAGCATTTT